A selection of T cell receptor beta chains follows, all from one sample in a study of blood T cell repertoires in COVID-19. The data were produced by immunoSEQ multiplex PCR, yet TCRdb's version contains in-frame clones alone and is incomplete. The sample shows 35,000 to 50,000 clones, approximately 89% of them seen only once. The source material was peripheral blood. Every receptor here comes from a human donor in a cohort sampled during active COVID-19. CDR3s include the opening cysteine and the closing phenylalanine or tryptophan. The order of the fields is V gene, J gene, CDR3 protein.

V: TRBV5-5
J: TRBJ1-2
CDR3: CASSPSYYGYTF

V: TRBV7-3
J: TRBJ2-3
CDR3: CASSPRLAGDGTDTQYF

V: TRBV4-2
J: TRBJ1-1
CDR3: CASSQQGHNLNTEAFF

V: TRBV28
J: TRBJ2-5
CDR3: CASNVKGERETQYF

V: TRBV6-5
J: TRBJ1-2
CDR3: CASTPGQGVNYGYTF

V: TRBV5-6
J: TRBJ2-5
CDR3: CASSLVGGRIQETQYF

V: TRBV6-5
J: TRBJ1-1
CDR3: CASLRPTEKGRKAFF

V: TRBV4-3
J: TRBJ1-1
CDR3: CASSQGGRGQEAFF

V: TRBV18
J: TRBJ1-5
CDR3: CASSPGSDQPQHF

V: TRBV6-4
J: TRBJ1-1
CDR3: CASSEHSLNTEAFF

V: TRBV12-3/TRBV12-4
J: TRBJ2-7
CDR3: CASSSGLAGEQYF

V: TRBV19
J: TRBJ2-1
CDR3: CASSIEEASRHEQFF

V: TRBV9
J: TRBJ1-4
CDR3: CASSVRQGNEKLFF

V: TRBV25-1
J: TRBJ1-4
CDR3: CASSDPQGLNEKLFF

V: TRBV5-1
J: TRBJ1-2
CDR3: CASSPPHRGDYGYTF

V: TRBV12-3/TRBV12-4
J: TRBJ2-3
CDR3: CASTRVIGTQYF

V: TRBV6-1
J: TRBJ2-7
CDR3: CASSEAAGVNYEQYF

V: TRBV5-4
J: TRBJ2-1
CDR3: CASSLEEGSYNEQFF

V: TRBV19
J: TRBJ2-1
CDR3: CASTGYASGAYNEQFF

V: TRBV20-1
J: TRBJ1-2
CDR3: CSAPRTLGYTF

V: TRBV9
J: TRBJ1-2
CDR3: CASSALTATEDGYTF

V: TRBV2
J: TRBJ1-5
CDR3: CASQEREGVGQPQHF

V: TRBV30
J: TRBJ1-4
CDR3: CAWRTRGGHEKLFF

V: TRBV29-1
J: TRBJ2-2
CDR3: CSGGQANTGELFF

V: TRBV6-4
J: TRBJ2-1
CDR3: CASSDQPGYNEQFF

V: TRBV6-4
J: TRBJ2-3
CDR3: CASLTSGRCQDTQYF

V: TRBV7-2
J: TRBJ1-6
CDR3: CASSLDSGVNSPLHF

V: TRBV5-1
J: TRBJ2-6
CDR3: CASSPGVYGANVLTF

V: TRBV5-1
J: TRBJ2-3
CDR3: CASSSGHQPPDTQYF

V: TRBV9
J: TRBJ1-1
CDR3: CASSSVASYTEAFF

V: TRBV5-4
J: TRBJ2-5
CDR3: CASGRDSEETQYF

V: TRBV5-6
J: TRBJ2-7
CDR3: CASSTGLEDEQYF

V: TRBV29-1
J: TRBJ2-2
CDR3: CSVEDGGTTTGELFF

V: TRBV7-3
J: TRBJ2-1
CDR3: CASSLGVSNEQFF

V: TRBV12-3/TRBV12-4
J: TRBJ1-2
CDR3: CASRAAGYYGYTF

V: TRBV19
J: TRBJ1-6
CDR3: CASSSGLFPYNSPLHF

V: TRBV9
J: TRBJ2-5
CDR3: CASSGGTPQETQYF

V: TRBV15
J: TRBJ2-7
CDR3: CATSRVGQGASSYEQYF

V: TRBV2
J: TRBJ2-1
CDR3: CASSEGRSYNEQFF

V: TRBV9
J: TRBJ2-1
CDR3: CASSVVRGSGGEQFF

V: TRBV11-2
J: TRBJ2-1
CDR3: CASSRQGGDPYNEQFF

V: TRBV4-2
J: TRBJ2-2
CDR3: CASSQRRGTGELFF

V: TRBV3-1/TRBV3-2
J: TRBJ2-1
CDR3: CASSLNANEQFF

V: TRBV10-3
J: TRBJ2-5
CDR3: CAISGGADTQETQYF

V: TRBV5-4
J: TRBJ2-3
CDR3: CASSYDRDGTDTQYF

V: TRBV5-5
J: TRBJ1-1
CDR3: CASSSIVQMNTEAFF

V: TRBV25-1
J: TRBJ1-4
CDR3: CASSEFSGTAEKLFF

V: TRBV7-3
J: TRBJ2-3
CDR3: CASSSQEASGGRDTQYF

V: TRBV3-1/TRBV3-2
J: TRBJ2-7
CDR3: CASSQTGSYEQYF

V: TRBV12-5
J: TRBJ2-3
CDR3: CASGLARTGTDTQYF

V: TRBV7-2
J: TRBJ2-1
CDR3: CASRFLDRGFYEQFF

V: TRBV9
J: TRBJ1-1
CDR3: CASSFRMGPGLNTEAFF